This TCR beta chain derives from a study of shared clonotypes between healthy human individuals. CD8 cells classed as naive were CD45RO-negative and positively selected for CCR7, excluding terminally differentiated effector memory CD45RA+ cells. Per the germline V gene, CDR1 is ENHRY and CDR2 is SYGVKD. The V end was cut by 0 bases, the J end by 2 bases, with 5 bases between. The CDR3 runs 13 residues. This clone was picked up a small number of times. Other DNA sequences within the sample encode an identical CDR3. Data came from immunoSEQ multiplex PCR; TCRdb stores just in-frame clones and leaves some out. The table includes 2 million or so clones, about 94% detected once.

The clonotype originates from a man younger than 35 in good health. The sample comprised naive CD8+ T cells sorted from blood. V gene TRBV10-3 combines with J gene TRBJ2-7; TRBD1 might be the D (5 bases). The CDR3 is CAISESGAYEQYF. CDR3 in DNA: TGTGCCATCAGTGAGTCAGGGGCCTACGAGCAGTACTTC.